The 8 T cell receptor beta chains below come from one sample, sequenced in a study of cytomegalovirus exposure and HLA in healthy donors. PCR involved 60 Vbeta and 13 Jbeta primers. Method: immunoSEQ multiplex PCR; TCRdb's copy keeps in-frame clones and lacks some. This table holds some 150,000 clones, about 9.2% found once. Sequenced material: PBMCs. Every receptor here comes from a middle-aged woman in good health and CMV-seropositive.

This chain links TRBV7-7 with TRBJ2-5; 13 nucleotides match TRBD2. Per germline, CDR1 SSHAT and CDR2 FNYEAQ (reference sequence). V lost 1 base and J lost 1; bases outside the gene matches: 6. The CDR3 loop spans 18 amino acids. The CDR3 here is CASSLELAGGPFQETQYF. Written as DNA, the CDR3 is TGTGCCAGCAGCTTAGAACTAGCGGGGGGGCCATTCCAAGAGACCCAGTACTTC. The full variable domain, its missing parts supplied by reference TRBV7-7 and TRBJ2-5, is GAGVSQSPRYKVTKRGQDVTLRCDPISSHATLYWYQQALGQGPEFLTYFNYEAQPDKSGLPSDRFSAERPEGSISTLTIQRTEQRDSAMYRCASSLELAGGPFQETQYFGPGTRLLVL.

This clone has a handful of counts. As DNA, the CDR3 is TGCGCCAGCAGCTTGCCCCCTCCGACGGGGATGAACACTGAAGCTTTCTTT. It codes for CASSLPPPTGMNTEAFF. The V call is TRBV5-1, the J call TRBJ1-1; D not resolved. Trimming pared 1 base from V and 0 bases from J, leaving 16 bases between. The CDR3 has 17 amino acids. The germline CDR1 and CDR2 sequences are SGHRS and YFSETQ.

The genes are TRBV4-3 and TRBJ1-2; D gene unclear. CDR1 and CDR2 from the germline V gene are LGHNA and YSLEER. The V and J ends lost 4 bases and 0 bases respectively, with 12 bases between them. CDR3 length equals 15 residues. Here the CDR3 DNA reads TGCGCCAGCAGCCCCGGTCCGGGGTCTAACTATGGCTACACCTTC. Translated, it gives CASSPGPGSNYGYTF.

Only a few counts were recorded for this clone. The chain recombines TRBV11-2 with TRBJ2-1, with TRBD2 matching over 8 bases. J gave up 6 bases and V 5 bases, and 6 bases lay outside the gene matches. The CDR3 is made up of 14 amino acids. CDR1 and CDR2 from the germline V gene are SGHAT and FQNNGV. DNA for the CDR3: TGTGCCAGCAGCGGTAGCGGGGTTTTCAATGAGCAGTTCTTC. Translated: CASSGSGVFNEQFF.

The chain links TRBV19 to TRBJ1-2; D gene ambiguous. Per germline, CDR1 LNHDA and CDR2 SQIVND (reference sequence). The V gene lost 1 base and the J gene lost 5 bases, with 17 bases spanning the gap. The CDR3 consists of 16 residues. CDR3 amino acids: CASSIVGLHGLYGYTF. The CDR3 DNA reads as TGTGCCAGTAGTATAGTCGGCCTCCATGGACTATATGGCTACACCTTC.

The chain recombines TRBV5-1 with TRBJ1-1; no reliable D call. CDR3 length equals 14 residues. The germline gives CDR1 SGHRS, CDR2 YFSETQ. V shed 4 bases and J shed 2 bases, with 12 bases lying between them. CDR3 bases: TGCGCCAGCAGCCTTATAGAAAGAAACACTGAAGCTTTCTTT. It yields the protein CASSLIERNTEAFF.

The table lists this clone with a few counts. The chain has TRBV7-9 and TRBJ2-3; 8 positions match TRBD2. Losses at the gene ends were 3 bases for V and 5 bases for J; bases not matched to a gene: 4. CDR1 is SEHNR and CDR2 is FQNEAQ in the germline V gene (reference sequence). The CDR3 contains 14 residues. CDR3: CASSFRLAGDTQYF. In DNA form, the CDR3 reads TGTGCCAGCAGCTTTCGGCTAGCGGGAGATACGCAGTATTTT.

Points on this clone: It is likely a read error, because the conserved phenylalanine at the end of the CDR3 is missing. V gene TRBV25-1 combines with J gene TRBJ2-7; D uncertain. V lost 6 bases and J 5 bases, leaving 8 bases between the germline ends. Germline CDR1 and CDR2: MGHDK and SYGVNS. The CDR3 covers 11 residues. CDR3 sequence: CASRRRNEQYL. The CDR3 DNA sequence: TGTGCCAGCAGGAGGCGAAACGAGCAGTACCTC.